These T cell receptor beta chains were read from a single sample in a study of blood T cell repertoires in COVID-19. The table came from immunoSEQ multiplex PCR; TCRdb's copy has only in-frame clones and leaves some out. The sample shows over 150,000 clones, roughly 90% of them seen only once. The sample consisted of peripheral blood. These receptors all stem from a man younger than 30 with COVID-19, enrolled during active disease. CDR3s include the opening cysteine and the closing phenylalanine or tryptophan. D genes are given only for firm matches. Size values are once, few and many counts, or a class for expanded clones, and some rows have none.

j_call,clone_size,d_call,v_call,cdr3_aa
TRBJ2-2,-,-,TRBV27,CASSSPGLTDTGELFF
TRBJ1-2,-,-,TRBV11-2,CASTRGTLYGYTF
TRBJ2-7,once,TRBD1,TRBV10-1,CASSDRGTASYEQYF
TRBJ2-7,-,TRBD1,TRBV5-6,CASSRYDRVYEQYF
TRBJ2-7,-,TRBD2,TRBV28,CASSRSTSGRYEQYF
TRBJ2-1,once,-,TRBV20-1,CSATGSNEQFF
TRBJ2-7,-,-,TRBV6-6,CASSETYEQYF
TRBJ1-6,-,-,TRBV4-3,CASSQESQRNSPLHF
TRBJ1-1,-,-,TRBV28,CASYRLNTEAFF
TRBJ2-2,-,TRBD2,TRBV5-1,CASSWGLAGNTGELFF
TRBJ2-2,-,TRBD1,TRBV7-8,CASSLVPRQGNTGELFF
TRBJ2-1,-,TRBD2,TRBV3-1/TRBV3-2,CASSHSGPNEQFF
TRBJ2-1,-,-,TRBV24-1,CATSDPTGDSYNEQFF
TRBJ2-7,-,TRBD1,TRBV19,CASSAGTGSEQYF
TRBJ2-7,-,TRBD2,TRBV7-2,CASSLWRETLVGEQYF
TRBJ2-2,-,TRBD1,TRBV7-6,CASSFPVTGDANTGELFF
TRBJ2-7,-,-,TRBV7-9,CASSRSYEQYF